This T cell receptor (beta chain) was sequenced for a study of cytomegalovirus exposure and HLA in healthy donors. Samples came from healthy bone marrow donors. This CDR3 is built from 14 residues. The V end was cut by 5 bases, the J end by 8 bases, with 18 bases between. The germline V gene encodes CDR1 MNHEY and CDR2 SVGAGI. PCR used 60 Vbeta primers and 13 Jbeta primers. The protocol was immunoSEQ multiplex PCR, while the TCRdb copy is restricted to in-frame clones and leaves out a portion. The data contain around 100,000 clones, approximately 80% of them singletons. The chain joins TRBV6-5 to TRBJ1-2; D is uncertain. The TCR originated in a woman in her 30s in good health and CMV-seropositive. Source material: PBMCs. Here the CDR3 reads CASSQLLGVEGYTF. CDR3 coding DNA: TGTGCCAGCAGTCAGCTCCTCGGGGTTGAAGGCTACACCTTC.